The text below deals with one T cell receptor (beta chain). Which antigen it targets is not known. Per-nucleotide qualities are absent, and no much larger clonotype sits a single base away. This entry is derived from a study of cytomegalovirus exposure and HLA in healthy donors (dated by TCRdb to the late 2010s). As for the study more broadly: An earlier analysis of approximately 600 of the donors reported about 290 Gb of sequence data and 120 million or so unique TCR beta sequences from some 180 million T cells. Both class I and class II loci were covered by HLA typing, at four-digit resolution. Donor age, sex, ethnicity and CMV serostatus were collected together with the repertoire data. Among 350 to 400 genotyped donors of the cohort, an average of roughly 240,000 unique TCR beta nucleotide sequences were sequenced per donor, 15% to 20% of them non-productive. Typing coverage differed by locus: A, B, C, DRB1 and DQB1 were typed in roughly 620-640 donors, DQA1 in 522, DPA1 in 600 to 610, and DPB1 in just under 490. Because of strong linkage in the cohort, a handful of DR-DQ haplotypes were treated as single units for association and clustering. In an earlier analysis of 587 of the donors, high-throughput TCR beta sequencing was used to judge whether each TCR beta V gene segment behaved as functional or pseudogenic. The study used immunosequencing to profile the T cell repertoires of 600 to 850 subjects and linked those repertoires to cytomegalovirus serostatus. High-throughput TCR immunosequencing, statistical association of individual TCRs with disease status, and machine learning were combined to predict cytomegalovirus infection status. A later genetic analysis used genome-wide SNP genotypes for about 55% of the 666 donors, treating that subset as a discovery cohort. A later analysis re-analyzed previously published TCR beta repertoires from 660 or so donors and added high-resolution HLA genotyping to study TCR occurrence patterns. The study aimed to test whether cataloging public T cell receptors could reveal signatures of past pathogen exposure. Of the 350 to 450 genotyped donors, approximately 80% fell in the genetic ancestry cluster associated with self-reported Caucasian donors. Roughly 300 gigabases of sequencing data and tens of millions of unique TCR sequences were included in an early release covering several hundred HLA-typed donors. Besides the first cohort of approximately 670 subjects, a separate validation cohort made up of 120 or so different subjects was used. In the later analysis, no new phenotypic data were used to find candidate immune exposures; instead, reliance was placed on TCR beta sequences and their occurrence across donors. Every repertoire in the discovery cohort had been generated on one and the same sequencing platform.

From its cysteine to its phenylalanine, the CDR3 spans 15 amino acids. Of all the DNA, just the CDR3 is kept, 45 bases in frame from base 1. The germline V gene provides CDR1 MGHRA and CDR2 YSYEKL. Between the V and J ends, shortened by 1 base and 4 bases respectively, the junction contains 13 bases. The cohort was made up of approximately 670 healthy bone marrow donors. At the time of sampling, every cohort member was nominally healthy, though immune exposures that went unrecorded were likely present. The donor tested CMV seropositive, placing the donor among the roughly 300 seropositive members of the cohort. Every donor gave a peripheral blood sample, and the peripheral blood mononuclear cells from that sample were used for TCR beta sequencing. Genomic DNA extraction from the blood cell samples was performed with the Qiagen DNeasy Blood Extraction Kit. The library came from the immunoSEQ multiplex PCR assay. For the multiplex PCR, a mixture combining 60 forward primers for TCR Vbeta segments and 13 reverse primers for TCR Jbeta segments was used. The CDR3 region of rearranged TCR beta genes was amplified from genomic DNA with a multiplex PCR assay. On the Illumina HiSeq System, the amplified TCR beta libraries were sequenced as 87-base-pair reads. The authors' analysis ran thus. In a later analysis, about 80 million unique TCR beta chains were counted across the roughly 610 repertoires, and about 9.9 million of these chains were shared by at least two donors. A nearest-neighbor algorithm error-corrected the raw reads and collapsed the reads into unique sequences, merging closely related sequences to remove PCR and sequencing errors. CDR3 sequences were aligned to IMGT reference sequences to assign V, D and J gene segments. For a sequence to be retained, at least a six-nucleotide match to both a V gene segment and a J gene segment was required. Rearrangements were classified as productive when the CDR3 lacked stop codons and remained in frame with V and J, and all other rearrangements were classified as non-productive. Following IMGT convention, CDR3 was defined as the stretch from the second conserved V-encoded cysteine to the conserved J-encoded phenylalanine. The earlier analysis of roughly 590 of the donors excluded any sequence lacking an unambiguous match to a single V gene segment. In an earlier analysis of approximately 610 of the donors, V segments were called functional above 56.7% productive rearrangements and were called segregating when the between-donor standard deviation exceeded 5%. A statistical classification framework was developed to diagnose cytomegalovirus status using the catalog of TCR beta chain sequences. In a later analysis, TCR nucleotide sequences were compared against IMGT/GENE-DB human TR gene sequences so that V and J genes could be assigned. Using the TCRdist pipeline, a later analysis assigned CDR3 sequences along with most-parsimonious VDJ recombination scenarios. A later analysis defined each TCR beta chain by its CDR3 amino acid sequence plus V-gene family, and excluded reads lacking a unique V-gene family. As a way to deal with suspected cross-contamination and a sequencing artifact, a later analysis dropped roughly 600 nucleotide sequences that were highly shared and had low generation probability. In a later analysis, a clonal expansion index was calculated for each public chain from normalized within-repertoire ranks of inferred template counts. Generation probabilities in a later analysis came from a VDJ recombination model fitted to out-of-frame rearrangements, and those results were checked against IGoR. Hypergeometric tests were used in a later analysis to score TCR-TCR, TCR-HLA and TCR-CMV co-occurrence, with a repertoire-size bias correction applied to the TCR pairs. In a later analysis, false discovery rates were estimated by permuting HLA or CMV assignments 20 times. A later analysis grouped co-occurring TCRs with DBSCAN, adding TCRdist sequence similarity when clustering within HLA-allele-positive subsets. Repertoires with fewer than 30,000 or more than 120,000 public chains, plus five repertoires with anomalous nucleotide sharing, were excluded from co-occurrence clustering. TCRdb obtained this table from immuneACCESS and retained in-frame rearrangements with V and J assigned. These tables miss some clones; where compared with another copy, unresolved V genes account for less than half of the shortfall, and the remainder is unexplained. Clonal size and the V and J genes are those of that table, whereas D and trimming came from the DNA. The sample table contains roughly 200,000 clones; only one count was recorded for around three quarters of them. The ten largest account for around 14% of the sample.

The investigation overall reported the following: A later analysis reported that several top co-occurrence clusters appeared linked to parvovirus B19, influenza, CMV and Epstein-Barr virus. A few of the identified cytomegalovirus-associated TCR beta chains were confirmed in vitro to be specific for cytomegalovirus antigens. Roughly uniform sequencing depth across donors was assumed in presence/absence analyses, although this assumption may not hold. The authors suggested that the approach could potentially be generalized to other disease states and immunological phenotypes. Most CMV-associated TCR beta chains appeared to be HLA-restricted in a later analysis, and the HLA associations seemed to be driven largely by CMV exposure. While some public TCRs were present in many individuals, most TCR sequences turned up only very rarely across donors. The study listed 150 to 200 TCR beta chains as associated with cytomegalovirus. In a later analysis, HLA-associated TCR beta chains were found to be more clonally expanded and to have lower generation probabilities than equally common non-associated chains. In a later analysis, about 17,000 TCR beta sequences were associated with specific HLA alleles at a false discovery rate of 0.05. In an earlier analysis of 500 to 650 of the donors, most TCR beta V segments appeared in productive rearrangements about 87% or about 30% of the time, broadly matching IMGT annotations. Compared with the approximately 720-donor mean, donors in an Asian-associated ancestry cluster had fewer N-insertions in productive TCRs, according to a later genetic analysis. The sequencing pipeline was judged likely to have produced a cluster of highly shared sequence variants as a technical artifact. Strong co-occurrence of HLA alleles, especially DR and DQ, made assigning TCR associations to individual alleles difficult. The only immune exposure information available for the cohort was CMV serostatus. In a later analysis, TCR association rates were found to vary across HLA loci, with the most associated TCRs seen for DRB1 alleles and the fewest for HLA-C alleles. An association between a missense DCLRE1C variant and V-gene and J-gene trimming of TCR beta chains was found in a later genetic analysis and replicated in an independent cohort. Some IMGT-functional V segments, including TRBV6-2 and TRBV6-3, could not be told apart with the 87-base-pair reads, so those segments were excluded. A further reported finding was that TCR beta sequences accurately predicted the HLA-A and HLA-B alleles for most subjects in the first cohort. This cohort had only TCR beta chains sequenced, and the lack of alpha or paired-chain data limited which features could be detected. The classifier was reported to diagnose cytomegalovirus status with high specificity and sensitivity in both the original and validation cohorts. Correlated functional status among segregating V segments might reflect linkage disequilibrium, but an unknown experimental factor could not be ruled out. HLA typing was unavailable for some donors at each locus, so association tests used only the typed subset. The earlier analysis of a few hundred of the donors excluded some 15 rarely observed V segments, including chromosome 9 orphons, because counts were too low.

The rearrangement joined TRBV4-1 to TRBJ1-2; no D gene is confidently identified. Sample: PBMCs. The origin of this receptor is a woman aged 25 to 39 in good health and CMV-seropositive. The DNA is as follows: TGCGCCAGCAGCCAAGTAGGCAGGATCGGCTATGGCTACACCTTC. The translation is CASSQVGRIGYGYTF.